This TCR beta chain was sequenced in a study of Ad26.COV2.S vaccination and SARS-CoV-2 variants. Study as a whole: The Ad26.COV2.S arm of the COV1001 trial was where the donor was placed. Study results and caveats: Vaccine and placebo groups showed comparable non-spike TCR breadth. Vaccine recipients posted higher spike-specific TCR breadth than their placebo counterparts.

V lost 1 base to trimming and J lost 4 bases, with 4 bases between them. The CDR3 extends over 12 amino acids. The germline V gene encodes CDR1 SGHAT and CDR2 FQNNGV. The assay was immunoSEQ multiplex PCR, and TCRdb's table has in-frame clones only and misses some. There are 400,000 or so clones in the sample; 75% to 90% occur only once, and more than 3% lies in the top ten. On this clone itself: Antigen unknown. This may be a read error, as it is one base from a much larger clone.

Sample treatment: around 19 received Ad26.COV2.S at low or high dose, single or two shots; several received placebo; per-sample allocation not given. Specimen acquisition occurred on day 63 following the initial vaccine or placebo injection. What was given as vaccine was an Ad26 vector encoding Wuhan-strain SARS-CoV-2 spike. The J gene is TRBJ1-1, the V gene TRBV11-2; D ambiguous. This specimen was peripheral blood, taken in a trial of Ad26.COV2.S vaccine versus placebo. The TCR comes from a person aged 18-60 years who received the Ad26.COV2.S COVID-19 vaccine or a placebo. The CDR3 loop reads CASSLGVTEAFF. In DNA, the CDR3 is TGTGCCAGCAGCTTAGGGGTCACTGAAGCTTTCTTT.